A selection of T cell receptor beta chains follows, all from one sample in a study of cytomegalovirus exposure and HLA in healthy donors. Only in-frame clones appear in the TCRdb table, and some are missing; sequencing was by immunoSEQ multiplex PCR. This sample lists 70,000 to 75,000 clones; its ten largest clones have about 4%. The sample was PBMCs. These receptors came from a female donor in good health and CMV-seropositive. Both conserved end residues are part of each CDR3. D genes are given only for firm matches.

>NA|TRBJ2-5|TRBV19
TGTGCCAGTAGTTCCGCGGGACAGACACAAGAGACCCAGTACTTC
CASSSAGQTQETQYF
>TRBD2|TRBJ2-1|TRBV5-5
TGTGCCAGCAGCTTGGGTATAGCGGGGGGGCGCGATGAGCAGTTCTTC
CASSLGIAGGRDEQFF
>NA|TRBJ2-1|TRBV6-5
TGTGCCAGCAGTTACTACCCGCCGGGATACAATGAGCAGTTCTTC
CASSYYPPGYNEQFF
>TRBD2|TRBJ2-7|TRBV4-1
TGCGCCAGCAGCCGAGGAGGGACTAGCGGGGGATACGAGCAGTACTTC
CASSRGGTSGGYEQYF
>NA|TRBJ1-1|TRBV4-3
TGCGCCAGCAGCCAATCGGGAGGGGGGGGGACTGAAGCTTTCTTT
CASSQSGGGGTEAFF
>NA|TRBJ2-1|TRBV5-6
TGTGCCAGCAGCTTGGGCGGACTGAGCTCCGGGAATGAGCAGTTCTTC
CASSLGGLSSGNEQFF
>NA|TRBJ1-6|TRBV2
TGTGCCAGCAGTCCTAGGGGAAGTGGGAATTCACCCCTCCACTTT
CASSPRGSGNSPLHF
>NA|TRBJ1-2|TRBV6-5
TGTGCCAGCAGTGAAGTTTTTACCGGCTATGGCTACACCTTC
CASSEVFTGYGYTF
>TRBD1|TRBJ1-2|TRBV2
TGTGCCAGCACCCCCACGGGACAGGTCTATGGCTACACCTTC
CASTPTGQVYGYTF
>TRBD1|TRBJ1-4|TRBV27
TGTGCCAGCAGGCGACAGGGTTGGAAGGAAAAACTGTTTTTT
CASRRQGWKEKLFF
>NA|TRBJ2-1|TRBV5-6
TGTGCCAGCAGCTTCCGATCTAGCAGAGACAATGAGCAGTTCTTC
CASSFRSSRDNEQFF
>NA|TRBJ1-1|TRBV4-3
TGCGCCAGCAGCCAAGATTTGCTGCGGACTGAAGCTTTCTTT
CASSQDLLRTEAFF
>NA|TRBJ1-5|TRBV6-5
TGTGCCAGCAGGCAGGGTAGCAATCAGCCCCAGCATTTT
CASRQGSNQPQHF
>TRBD2|TRBJ2-2|TRBV5-1
TGCGCCAGCAGCGCCCAGCGGGAGAACACCGGGGAGCTGTTTTTT
CASSAQRENTGELFF
>TRBD1|TRBJ1-6|TRBV6-1
TGTGCCAGCACAGAACAGGGGGCCGTTTCACCCCTCCACTTT
CASTEQGAVSPLHF
>NA|TRBJ1-6|TRBV4-1
TGCGCCAGCAGAAAAAGGGACACTCGTAATTCACCCCTCCACTTT
CASRKRDTRNSPLHF
>TRBD2|TRBJ2-5|TRBV19
TGTGCCAGTAGTAGAATTGACGGGAGGAACGCAGAGACCCAGTACTTC
CASSRIDGRNAETQYF
>TRBD1|TRBJ2-7|TRBV6-5
TGTGCCAGCAGTTCGCATGGGACAGGGGGCTACGAGCAGTACTTC
CASSSHGTGGYEQYF
>TRBD2|TRBJ2-2|TRBV11-3
TGTGCCAGCAGCTCCGGGACTAGCGGGAGTCACACCGGGGAGCTGTTTTTT
CASSSGTSGSHTGELFF
>TRBD2|TRBJ2-7|TRBV7-2
TGTGCCAGCAGCTTCGGGACTAGCGGGAGGGCCGCATACTTC
CASSFGTSGRAAYF
>TRBD1|TRBJ1-5|TRBV6-6
TGTGCCAGCAGCCTGGGACAGGTCAATCAGCCCCAGCATTTT
CASSLGQVNQPQHF
>NA|TRBJ1-5|TRBV23-1
TGCGCCAGCAGTCACCCCCGCGGATGGCAGAATCAGCCCCAGCATTTT
CASSHPRGWQNQPQHF
>TRBD2|TRBJ2-1|TRBV18
TGTGCCAGCTCACTTCTAACTAGCGGTAACAATGAGCAGTTCTTC
CASSLLTSGNNEQFF
>TRBD1|TRBJ2-7|TRBV13
TGTGCCAGCTCGACAGGGAGCTCCTACGAGCAGTACTTC
CASSTGSSYEQYF
>TRBD2|TRBJ2-7|TRBV28
TGTGCCAGCAGTTTTCTAGCGGGTACTTTCTACGAGCAGTACTTC
CASSFLAGTFYEQYF
>TRBD1|TRBJ1-2|TRBV23-1
TGCGCCAGCAGTCAAACCGGGACAGGGGACGACTATGGCTACACCTTC
CASSQTGTGDDYGYTF
>NA|TRBJ2-7|TRBV27
TGTGCCAGCAGCTCCGGGGGAGGAGGGGACGAGCAGTACTTC
CASSSGGGGDEQYF
>TRBD2|TRBJ2-7|TRBV11-2
TGTGCCAGCAGCCGTAGTAGCGGGAGTACCTACGAGCAGTACTTC
CASSRSSGSTYEQYF
>NA|TRBJ2-5|TRBV5-4
TGTGCCAGCACAGGCAGGGGTCAAGAGACCCAGTACTTC
CASTGRGQETQYF